The 5 T cell receptor beta chains listed next were all sequenced from one sample in a study of graft-versus-host responses after intestinal transplantation. Their antigens remain unidentified. TCRdb's table, derived via immunoSEQ multiplex PCR, lists solely in-frame clones and lacks some. This table holds under 150,000 clones, just over 90% found once. The sample was unstimulated CD4+ T cells sorted from spleen or lymph node cells, taken before intestinal transplant. These receptor sequences come from a human donor who received an intestinal transplant.

The chain uses TRBV5-1 and TRBJ1-1; no firm D call. V lost 2 bases and J 5 bases, leaving 25 bases between the germline ends. Germline V lookup: CDR1 SGHRS, CDR2 YFSETQ. This CDR3 has 18 amino acids. The CDR3 sequence: CASSLHTPYLRTFTEAFF. As DNA, the CDR3 is TGCGCCAGCAGCTTACACACCCCCTACCTGAGGACTTTTACTGAAGCTTTCTTT.

The chain joins TRBV6-1 to TRBJ1-2; D uncertain. V was clipped by 4 bases and J by 6 bases, with 12 bases between them. Germline CDR1 MNHNS, CDR2 SASEGT. The CDR3 is made up of 13 amino acids. The DNA of the CDR3 is TGTGCCAGCAGTGCCCACAACCACGATGGCTACACCTTC. Its translation: CASSAHNHDGYTF.

The chain employs TRBV7-8 and TRBJ1-5; D might be TRBD1 (6 bases). Looked up from germline, CDR1 is SGHVS and CDR2 is FQNEAQ. V shed 0 bases and J shed 5 bases, with 20 bases lying between them. This CDR3 is built from 18 residues. This chain's CDR3 is CASSLALGALGFYQPQHF. The CDR3 DNA is TGTGCCAGCAGCTTAGCCCTGGGGGCGCTCGGTTTTTATCAGCCCCAGCATTTT.

The chain carries TRBV29-1 and TRBJ2-3, with D perhaps assigned TRBD1 or TRBD2 (6 bases each). Germline V gene data show CDR1 as SQVTM and CDR2 as ANQGSEA. Trimming took off 5 bases at V and 4 bases at J, with 16 bases between the two ends. The CDR3 has 14 amino acids. The CDR3, as DNA: TGCAGCGTTTCGGACTACACAGGGTCAGATACGCAGTATTTT. It is translated as CSVSDYTGSDTQYF.

J is TRBJ2-2 and V is TRBV18; 7 positions match TRBD2. Germline CDR1 is KGHSH and CDR2 is LQKENI. The CDR3 loop spans 14 amino acids. V was pared by 3 bases and J by 7 bases, with 5 bases of the junction left unmatched. The DNA for the CDR3 is TGTGCCAGCTCACCCCCTAGCGGTGGCGGGGAGCTGTTTTTT. As protein: CASSPPSGGGELFF.